The sample holds one count of the clone carrying this T cell receptor beta chain. The data originate from a study of blood T cell repertoires in COVID-19. Across the study: The United States, Italy and Spain supplied acute and convalescent COVID-19 samples.

Trimming took 6 bases from V and 6 from J; bases not matched to a gene: 11. Germline V CDR1 and CDR2: MNHEY, SVGAGI. This CDR3 has 15 residues. Using immunoSEQ multiplex PCR, the repertoire was profiled, and TCRdb retains in-frame clones only, with some absent. The sample has 150,000 to 200,000 clones; roughly 90% are singletons. The sequenced sample was PBMCs or T cells enriched from blood (not recorded which). The chain is built from TRBV6-5 and TRBJ2-7; the match to TRBD2 covers 10 bases. The origin of this receptor is a woman aged 45-59 years who had recovered from COVID-19. As DNA, the CDR3 is TGTGCCAGCAGCGAGGGGATCGGGACTAGCGCCGAGCAGTACTTC. It specifies CASSEGIGTSAEQYF.